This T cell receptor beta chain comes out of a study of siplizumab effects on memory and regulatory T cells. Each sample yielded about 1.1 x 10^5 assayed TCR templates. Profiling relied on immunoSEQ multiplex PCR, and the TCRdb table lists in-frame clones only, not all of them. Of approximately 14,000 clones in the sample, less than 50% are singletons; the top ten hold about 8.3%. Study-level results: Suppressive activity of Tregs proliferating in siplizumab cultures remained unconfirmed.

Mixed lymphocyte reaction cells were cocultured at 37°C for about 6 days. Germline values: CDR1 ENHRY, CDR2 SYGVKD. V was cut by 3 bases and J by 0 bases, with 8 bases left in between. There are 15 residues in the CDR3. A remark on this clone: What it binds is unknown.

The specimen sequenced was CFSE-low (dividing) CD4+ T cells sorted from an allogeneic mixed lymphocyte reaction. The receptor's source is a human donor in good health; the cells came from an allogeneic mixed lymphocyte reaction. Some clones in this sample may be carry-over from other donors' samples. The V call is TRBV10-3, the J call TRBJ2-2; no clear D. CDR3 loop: CAISDSTANTGELFF. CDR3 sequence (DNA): TGTGCCATCAGTGACTCCACAGCGAACACCGGGGAGCTGTTTTTT.